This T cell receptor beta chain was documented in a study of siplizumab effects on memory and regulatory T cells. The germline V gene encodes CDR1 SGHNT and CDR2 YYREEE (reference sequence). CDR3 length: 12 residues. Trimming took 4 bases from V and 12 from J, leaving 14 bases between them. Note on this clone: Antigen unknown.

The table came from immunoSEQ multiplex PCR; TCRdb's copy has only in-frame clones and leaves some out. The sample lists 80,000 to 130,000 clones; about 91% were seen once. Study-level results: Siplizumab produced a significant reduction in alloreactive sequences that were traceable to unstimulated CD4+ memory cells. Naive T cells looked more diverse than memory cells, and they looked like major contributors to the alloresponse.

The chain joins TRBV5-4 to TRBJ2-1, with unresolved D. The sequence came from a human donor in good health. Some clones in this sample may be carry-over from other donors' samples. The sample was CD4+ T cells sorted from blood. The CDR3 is CASSLDTGRQFF. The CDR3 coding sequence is TGTGCCAGCAGCCTAGACACGGGTCGGCAGTTCTTC. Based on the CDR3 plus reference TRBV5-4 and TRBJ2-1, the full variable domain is ETGVTQSPTHLIKTRGQQVTLRCSSQSGHNTVSWYQQALGQGPQFIFQYYREEENGRGNFPPRFSGLQFPNYSSELNVNALELDDSALYLCASSLDTGRQFFGPGTRLTVL.